This T cell receptor (beta chain) was documented in a study of Ad26.COV2.S vaccination and SARS-CoV-2 variants. As for the study in general: Donor had been placed in the Ad26.COV2.S arm of the COV1001 trial. Broader study findings: Non-spike TCR breadth did not differ much between vaccine and placebo recipients. Using TCR breadth and depth analyses may have led to underestimated total T cell responses.

The assay was immunoSEQ multiplex PCR, and TCRdb's table has in-frame clones only and misses some. The table lists some 460,000 clones, 89% of them singletons. As concerns this clone: The antigen remains undetermined.

The treatment is: roughly 19 received Ad26.COV2.S at low or high dose, single or two shots; roughly 5 received placebo; per-sample allocation not given. Sampling was done on day 63 after the first vaccine or placebo injection. Trimming pared 5 bases from V and 6 bases from J, leaving 23 bases between. The CDR3 is 16 residues long. Germline V gives CDR1 SQVTM, CDR2 ANQGSEA. This clonotype originated in a person between 18 and 59 years old who received the Ad26.COV2.S COVID-19 vaccine or a placebo. The chain uses TRBV29-1 and TRBJ2-1; tentative D call: TRBD1 (6 bases). The input for sequencing was peripheral blood, taken in a trial of Ad26.COV2.S vaccine versus placebo. The CDR3 loop is CSVKPRGTDGGNEQFF. Written as DNA, the CDR3 is TGCAGCGTTAAACCCAGGGGCACCGACGGCGGCAATGAGCAGTTCTTC.